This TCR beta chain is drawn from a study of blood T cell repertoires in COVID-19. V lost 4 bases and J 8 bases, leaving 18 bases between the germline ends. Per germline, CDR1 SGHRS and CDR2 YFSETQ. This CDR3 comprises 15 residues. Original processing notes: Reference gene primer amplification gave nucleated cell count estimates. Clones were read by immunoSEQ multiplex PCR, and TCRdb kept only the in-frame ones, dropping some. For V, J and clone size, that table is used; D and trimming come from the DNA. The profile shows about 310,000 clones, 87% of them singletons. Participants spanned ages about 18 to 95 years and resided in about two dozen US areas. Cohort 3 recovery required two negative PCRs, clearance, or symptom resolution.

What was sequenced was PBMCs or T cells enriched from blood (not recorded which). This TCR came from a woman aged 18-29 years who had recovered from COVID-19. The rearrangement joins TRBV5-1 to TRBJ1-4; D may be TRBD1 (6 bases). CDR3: CASSPQGGDVEKLFF. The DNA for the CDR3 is TGCGCCAGCAGCCCCCAAGGGGGGGATGTCGAAAAACTGTTTTTT.